This T cell receptor (beta chain) was identified during a study of cytomegalovirus exposure and HLA in healthy donors (dated by TCRdb to the late 2010s). Notes on the research overall: An earlier analysis of roughly 610 of the donors reported approximately 300 Gb of sequence data and 117 million unique TCR beta sequences obtained from roughly 170 million T cells. An early release covering more than 500 HLA-typed donors comprised 300 to 350 gigabases of sequencing data and around 80 million unique TCR sequences. Of the roughly 400 genotyped donors, over 80% were placed in the genetic ancestry cluster associated with self-reported Caucasian donors. The study aimed to test whether signatures of past pathogen exposure could be identified by cataloging public T cell receptors. The study used immunosequencing to profile the T cell repertoires of approximately 640 subjects and linked those repertoires to cytomegalovirus serostatus. A separate validation cohort of 90 to 150 different subjects was used in addition to the approximately 610-subject first cohort. To predict cytomegalovirus infection status, the study combined high-throughput TCR immunosequencing, statistical association of individual TCRs with disease status, and machine learning. A later analysis re-examined previously published TCR beta repertoires from several hundred donors and added high-resolution HLA genotyping to investigate patterns of TCR occurrence. Rather than drawing on any new phenotypic data, the later analysis identified candidate immune exposures from TCR beta sequences and the way those sequences occurred across donors. An earlier analysis of approximately 580 of the donors used high-throughput TCR beta sequencing to judge whether each TCR beta V gene segment behaved as functional or pseudogenic. Donor age, sex, ethnicity and CMV serostatus were collected together with the repertoire data. In a later genetic analysis, genome-wide SNP genotypes for about three fifths of the roughly 670 donors were used, and that subset was treated as a discovery cohort. Every repertoire in the discovery cohort had been generated on one and the same sequencing platform. Class I and class II HLA loci were covered by the typing at four-digit resolution. The number of donors typed differed by locus, with about 629-630 for A, B, C, DRB1 and DQB1, roughly 520 for DQA1, 600 to 610 for DPA1, and approximately 470 for DPB1. Because of strong linkage in the cohort, five DR-DQ haplotypes were treated as single units for association and clustering. On average, roughly 250,000 unique TCR beta nucleotide sequences were sequenced per donor among about 400 genotyped donors of the cohort, with roughly 18% of those sequences being non-productive. General findings and caveats noted by the study authors: The authors suggested that the approach could potentially be extended to other disease states and immunological phenotypes. The study listed 150 to 200 TCR beta chains as associated with cytomegalovirus. Most TCR sequences were seen in very few donors, while some public TCRs were found in many individuals. In vitro tests confirmed that three of the cytomegalovirus-associated TCR beta chains recognize cytomegalovirus antigens. When HLA alleles, especially DR and DQ, strongly co-occurred, attributing TCR associations to individual alleles was difficult. A later genetic analysis reported fewer N-insertions in productive TCRs among donors in an Asian-associated ancestry cluster than the roughly 670-donor mean. The sequencing pipeline was judged likely to have produced a cluster of highly shared sequence variants as a technical artifact. HLA typing was unavailable for some donors at each locus, so association tests used only the typed subset. In a later genetic analysis, a missense DCLRE1C variant was associated with V-gene and J-gene trimming of TCR beta chains, and the association was replicated in an independent cohort. The presence/absence analyses assumed that sequencing depth was roughly uniform across donors, and that assumption may not be true. The 87-base-pair reads could not distinguish some IMGT-functional V segments, including TRBV6-2 and TRBV6-3, so those segments were excluded. In a later analysis, most CMV-associated TCR beta chains were found to appear HLA-restricted, with HLA associations seemingly driven largely by CMV exposure. Some 15 rarely observed V segments, including chromosome 9 orphons, were excluded from the earlier analysis of about 610 of the donors because counts were too low. This cohort had only TCR beta chains sequenced, and the lack of alpha or paired-chain data limited which features could be detected. A further reported finding was that TCR beta sequences accurately predicted the HLA-A and HLA-B alleles for most subjects in the first cohort. In a later analysis, TCR association rates were found to vary across HLA loci, with the most associated TCRs seen for DRB1 alleles and the fewest for HLA-C alleles. In an earlier analysis of about 600 of the donors, most TCR beta V segments appeared in productive rearrangements about 87% or about 30% of the time, broadly matching IMGT annotations. Compared with equally common non-associated chains, HLA-associated TCR beta chains in a later analysis were more clonally expanded and had lower generation probabilities. CMV serostatus was the only immune exposure information available for the cohort. Cytomegalovirus status was reported to be diagnosed by the classifier with high specificity and sensitivity in both the original and validation cohorts. At a false discovery rate of 0.05, a later analysis linked under 20,000 TCR beta sequences to specific HLA alleles. In a later analysis, several top co-occurrence clusters were reported to appear linked to parvovirus B19, influenza, CMV and Epstein-Barr virus. Linkage disequilibrium might explain the correlated functional status among segregating V segments, but an unknown experimental factor could not be excluded.

In total, 600 or so healthy bone marrow donors made up the cohort. Cohort members were all nominally healthy when sampled, although unrecorded immune exposures were likely present. The donor was CMV seronegative and was included in the group of 352 seronegative cohort members. A peripheral blood sample was collected from each donor, and TCR beta sequencing was performed on peripheral blood mononuclear cells. Genomic DNA was extracted from the blood cell samples with the Qiagen DNeasy Blood Extraction Kit. Libraries were constructed by the immunoSEQ multiplex PCR assay. A mixture of 60 forward primers for TCR Vbeta segments and 13 reverse primers for TCR Jbeta segments was used in the multiplex PCR. Amplification of the CDR3 region of rearranged TCR beta genes was performed with a multiplex PCR assay on genomic DNA. On the Illumina HiSeq System, the amplified TCR beta libraries were sequenced as 87-base-pair reads. In the source study's methods: Across the 640 or so repertoires, a later analysis counted approximately 75 million unique TCR beta chains, some 11 million of which were shared by at least two donors. Raw reads were error-corrected and collapsed into unique sequences with a nearest-neighbor algorithm that merged closely related sequences to remove PCR and sequencing errors. Alignment of CDR3 sequences to IMGT reference sequences was used to assign V, D and J gene segments. For a sequence to be retained, a match of at least six nucleotides to both a V gene segment and a J gene segment was required. A rearrangement was called productive if the CDR3 had no stop codons and remained in frame with V and J, and every other rearrangement was called non-productive. CDR3 was defined according to IMGT convention as the region running from the second conserved V-encoded cysteine to the conserved J-encoded phenylalanine. The earlier analysis of some 550 of the donors excluded any sequence lacking an unambiguous match to a single V gene segment. An earlier analysis of around 600 of the donors classified V segments as functional when productive rearrangements were above 56.7% and as segregating when the standard deviation between donors was above 5%. A statistical classification framework was built to diagnose cytomegalovirus status from the catalog of TCR beta chain sequences. In a later analysis, V and J genes were assigned by comparing TCR nucleotide sequences against IMGT/GENE-DB human TR gene sequences. The TCRdist pipeline was used in a later analysis to assign CDR3 sequences and most-parsimonious VDJ recombination scenarios. In a later analysis, each TCR beta chain was defined by its CDR3 amino acid sequence together with its V-gene family, and reads lacking a unique V-gene family were excluded. To address suspected cross-contamination and a sequencing artifact, a later analysis removed a few hundred highly shared, low-generation-probability nucleotide sequences. For each public chain, a later analysis derived a clonal expansion index from normalized ranks of inferred template counts within each repertoire. In a later analysis, generation probabilities were computed using a VDJ recombination model fitted to out-of-frame rearrangements, and the results were checked against IGoR. In a later analysis, hypergeometric tests were used to score TCR-TCR, TCR-HLA and TCR-CMV co-occurrence, with a repertoire-size bias correction applied to TCR pairs. A later analysis estimated false discovery rates by permuting HLA or CMV assignments 20 times. In a later analysis, co-occurring TCRs were grouped with DBSCAN, and TCRdist sequence similarity was added when clustering was performed within HLA-allele-positive subsets. Repertoires with fewer than 30,000 or more than 120,000 public chains, plus five repertoires with anomalous nucleotide sharing, were excluded from co-occurrence clustering. The table was pulled from immuneACCESS by TCRdb, which kept in-frame rearrangements only. Such tables lose some clones; where checked, under half of the loss comes from unresolved V genes, and the rest has no known cause. From that table come the V and J calls and clone size; the DNA was used to work out D and trimming. Counted in this sample were 100,000 to 150,000 clones; 60% to 80% of them appeared once. The ten top clones hold 0.94% of the sample.

About this clone: This clone's antigen is unknown. Base qualities are missing; no much larger clone stands one base away.

Trimming removed 4 bases from V and 4 bases from J, leaving 16 bases between the germline ends. Based on the germline V gene (reference sequence), the CDR1 and CDR2 sequences are SGHNT and YYREEE. Reading from cysteine to phenylalanine, the CDR3 counts 15 amino acids. Only CDR3 DNA is held: 45 bases, read in frame from base 1. This TCR derives from a woman aged 55-75 years in good health and CMV-seronegative. The sample consisted of PBMCs. The V gene is TRBV5-4 and the J gene is TRBJ2-3; TRBD1 is a possible D gene, resting on 6 matching bases. The DNA sequence is TGTGCCAGCAGCCCCCGGACAGTGGAGCCAGATACGCAGTATTTT. This is translated as CASSPRTVEPDTQYF.